This TCR beta chain was identified during a study of memory CD4+ T cells and cytomegalovirus serostatus. Method: immunoSEQ multiplex PCR; TCRdb's copy keeps in-frame clones and lacks some. This sample has 45,000 to 65,000 clones, with about 73% found just once. The sort gate was single viable CD3+CD4+CD8-CD45RO+ cells for memory CD4+ T cells. Sequenced material: memory CD4+ T cells from blood. This TCR derives from an adult in good health and CMV-seronegative.

The CDR3 is CASSLVYSSYEQYF. CDR3 bases: TGTGCCAGCAGCTTAGTGTACAGCTCGTACGAGCAGTACTTC. The chain has TRBV7-6 and TRBJ2-7; D ambiguous. Between the trimmed V and J ends, which lost 1 base and 4 bases, there was a span of 11 bases. The CDR3 loop spans 14 amino acids. Germline V gives CDR1 SGHVS, CDR2 FNYEAQ.